This entry describes one TCR beta chain. This clone's antigen is unknown. Nothing much larger sits one base from this clone, and base qualities are not available. This sample is drawn from a study of cytomegalovirus exposure and HLA in healthy donors (dated by TCRdb to 2016 to 2017). About the study as a whole: An earlier analysis of roughly 570 of the donors reported 276 Gb of sequence data and roughly 120 million unique TCR beta sequences obtained from approximately 180 million T cells. An early release covering about 600 HLA-typed donors comprised approximately 290 gigabases of sequencing data and around 85 million unique TCR sequences. The genetic ancestry cluster associated with self-reported Caucasian donors included around four fifths of the 398 genotyped donors. The study aimed to test whether cataloging public T cell receptors could reveal signatures of past pathogen exposure. The T cell repertoires of 666 subjects were profiled by immunosequencing and related to cytomegalovirus serostatus. A separate validation cohort of approximately 120 different subjects was used in addition to the approximately 640-subject first cohort. To predict cytomegalovirus infection status, the study combined high-throughput TCR immunosequencing, statistical association of individual TCRs with disease status, and machine learning. A later analysis re-analyzed previously published TCR beta repertoires from 660 or so donors and added high-resolution HLA genotyping to study TCR occurrence patterns. The later analysis used no new phenotypic data to find candidate immune exposures, relying instead on TCR beta sequences and their occurrence across donors. To decide whether each TCR beta V gene segment behaved as functional or pseudogenic, an earlier analysis of 587 of the donors relied on high-throughput TCR beta sequencing. Donor age, sex, ethnicity and CMV serostatus were compiled alongside the repertoire data. A later genetic analysis took genome-wide SNP genotypes for about three fifths of the 666 donors and used that subset as a discovery cohort. Every discovery cohort repertoire had been produced on one sequencing platform. HLA typing included class I and class II loci at four-digit resolution. The number of donors typed differed by locus, with 629-630 for A, B, C, DRB1 and DQB1, roughly 520 for DQA1, under 610 for DPA1, and some 450 for DPB1. Several DR-DQ haplotypes were treated as single units for association and clustering because of strong linkage in the cohort. Among 300 to 450 genotyped donors of the cohort, an average of approximately 240,000 unique TCR beta nucleotide sequences were sequenced per donor, roughly 20% of them non-productive.

Broad study findings and their caveats: In a later analysis, HLA-associated TCR beta chains were found to be more clonally expanded and to have lower generation probabilities than equally common non-associated chains. Because some donors lacked HLA typing at each locus, the association tests relied only on the typed subset. According to a later genetic analysis, donors in an Asian-associated ancestry cluster had fewer N-insertions in productive TCRs than the approximately 610-donor mean. According to a later analysis, most CMV-associated TCR beta chains appeared to be HLA-restricted, and the HLA associations seemed to be driven largely by CMV exposure. A later analysis found that TCR association rates varied across HLA loci, with DRB1 alleles showing the most associated TCRs and HLA-C alleles the fewest. A further reported finding was that TCR beta sequences accurately predicted the HLA-A and HLA-B alleles for most subjects in the first cohort. In this cohort, only TCR beta chains were sequenced, and detectable features were limited by the absence of alpha or paired-chain data. Immune exposure information for the cohort was limited to CMV serostatus. Linkage disequilibrium might explain the correlated functional status among segregating V segments, but an unknown experimental factor could not be excluded. The classifier was reported to diagnose cytomegalovirus status with high specificity and sensitivity in both the original and validation cohorts. Three of the identified cytomegalovirus-associated TCR beta chains were confirmed in vitro to be specific for cytomegalovirus antigens. When HLA alleles, especially DR and DQ, strongly co-occurred, attributing TCR associations to individual alleles was difficult. Across donors, most TCR sequences were observed very rarely, whereas some public TCRs were present in many individuals. A total of roughly 160 TCR beta chains were listed by the study as associated with cytomegalovirus. According to a later analysis, parvovirus B19, influenza, CMV and Epstein-Barr virus appeared linked to several top co-occurrence clusters. At a false discovery rate of 0.05, a later analysis linked 15,000 to 20,000 TCR beta sequences to specific HLA alleles. V-gene and J-gene trimming of TCR beta chains was associated with a missense DCLRE1C variant in a later genetic analysis, and the association was replicated in an independent cohort. The presence/absence analyses assumed that sequencing depth was roughly uniform across donors, and that assumption may not be true. A group of highly shared sequence variants was considered likely to be a technical artifact of the sequencing pipeline. Some IMGT-functional V segments, including TRBV6-2 and TRBV6-3, could not be distinguished by the 87-base-pair reads and were therefore excluded. Because counts were too low, 15 to 20 rarely observed V segments, including chromosome 9 orphons, were excluded from the earlier analysis of around 590 of the donors. In an earlier analysis of several hundred of the donors, most TCR beta V segments were observed in productive rearrangements about 87% or about 30% of the time, broadly matching IMGT annotations. It was suggested by the authors that the approach could potentially be generalized to other disease states and immunological phenotypes.

For this chain, trimming is 4 bases at the V end and 6 bases at the J end, and the number of junction bases without a gene match is 6. There are 15 amino acids in the CDR3, from cysteine to phenylalanine inclusive. Only the CDR3 region is kept as DNA, spanning 45 bases read in frame from base 1. CDR1 and CDR2 were assigned from the germline V gene as SGHVS and FQNEAQ. The cohort comprised hundreds of healthy bone marrow donors. Cohort members were all nominally healthy when sampled, although unrecorded immune exposures were likely present. The donor was CMV seronegative and was included in the group of a few hundred seronegative cohort members. A peripheral blood sample was collected from each donor, and TCR beta sequencing was performed on peripheral blood mononuclear cells. Genomic DNA was extracted from the blood cell samples with the Qiagen DNeasy Blood Extraction Kit. The library was prepared using the immunoSEQ multiplex PCR assay. The multiplex PCR relied on a mix of 60 forward primers for TCR Vbeta segments and 13 reverse primers for TCR Jbeta segments. A multiplex PCR assay on genomic DNA amplified the CDR3 region of rearranged TCR beta genes. The amplified TCR beta libraries were sequenced on the Illumina HiSeq System as 87-base-pair reads. The paper's data handling went like this. Across the 700 or so repertoires, a later analysis counted roughly 77 million unique TCR beta chains, 9 million to 14 million of which were shared by at least two donors. Raw reads were error-corrected and collapsed into unique sequences with a nearest-neighbor algorithm that merged closely related sequences to remove PCR and sequencing errors. Alignment of CDR3 sequences to IMGT reference sequences was used to assign V, D and J gene segments. For a sequence to be retained, a match of at least six nucleotides was required to both a V gene segment and a J gene segment. A rearrangement was called productive if the CDR3 had no stop codons and remained in frame with V and J, and every other rearrangement was called non-productive. Following IMGT convention, CDR3 was defined as the stretch from the second conserved V-encoded cysteine up to the conserved J-encoded phenylalanine. The earlier analysis of about 590 of the donors excluded sequences that lacked an unambiguous match to a single V gene segment. In an earlier analysis of 450 to 750 of the donors, a V segment was called functional when productive rearrangements were above 56.7%, and segregating when the standard deviation between donors exceeded 5%. To diagnose cytomegalovirus status from the catalog of TCR beta chain sequences, a statistical classification framework was built. A later analysis assigned V and J genes by comparing TCR nucleotide sequences with IMGT/GENE-DB human TR gene sequences. Using the TCRdist pipeline, a later analysis assigned CDR3 sequences along with most-parsimonious VDJ recombination scenarios. In a later analysis, each TCR beta chain was defined by its CDR3 amino acid sequence together with its V-gene family, and reads lacking a unique V-gene family were excluded. As a way to deal with suspected cross-contamination and a sequencing artifact, a later analysis dropped hundreds of nucleotide sequences that were highly shared and had low generation probability. A later analysis calculated a clonal expansion index for each public chain from normalized within-repertoire ranks of inferred template counts. A later analysis computed generation probabilities with a VDJ recombination model fitted to out-of-frame rearrangements, and checked the results against IGoR. In a later analysis, TCR-TCR, TCR-HLA and TCR-CMV co-occurrence was scored with hypergeometric tests, and a repertoire-size bias correction was applied to TCR pairs. In a later analysis, false discovery rates were estimated by permuting HLA or CMV assignments 20 times. A later analysis grouped co-occurring TCRs with DBSCAN, adding TCRdist sequence similarity when clustering within HLA-allele-positive subsets. For co-occurrence clustering, repertoires with fewer than 30,000 or more than 120,000 public chains were excluded, along with roughly 5 repertoires with anomalous nucleotide sharing. TCRdb took this table from immuneACCESS and kept in-frame rearrangements with V and J called. Such tables lack part of the clones; where checked against another copy, unresolved V genes explain under half of the gap, and the rest is unexplained. From that table come the V and J calls and clone size; the DNA was used to work out D and trimming. The sample records 65,000 to 95,000 clones, 79% of which are singletons. 2% to 3% of the sample is taken by the ten largest.

Here the chain combines TRBV7-8 and TRBJ1-5, with 10 central nucleotides matching TRBD1. Sequencing input: PBMCs. The receptor was isolated from a man aged 25 to 40 in good health and CMV-seronegative. CDR3 protein: CASSSTGGASQPQHF. The DNA sequence is as follows: TGTGCCAGCAGCTCGACAGGGGGCGCCAGTCAGCCCCAGCATTTT. Reference TRBV7-8 and TRBJ1-5 genes cover what lies past the CDR3, so the full variable domain is GAGVSQSPRYKVAKRGQDVALRCDPISGHVSLFWYQQALGQGPEFLTYFQNEAQLDKSGLPSDRFFAERPEGSVSTLKIQRTQQEDSAVYLCASSSTGGASQPQHFGDGTRLSIL.